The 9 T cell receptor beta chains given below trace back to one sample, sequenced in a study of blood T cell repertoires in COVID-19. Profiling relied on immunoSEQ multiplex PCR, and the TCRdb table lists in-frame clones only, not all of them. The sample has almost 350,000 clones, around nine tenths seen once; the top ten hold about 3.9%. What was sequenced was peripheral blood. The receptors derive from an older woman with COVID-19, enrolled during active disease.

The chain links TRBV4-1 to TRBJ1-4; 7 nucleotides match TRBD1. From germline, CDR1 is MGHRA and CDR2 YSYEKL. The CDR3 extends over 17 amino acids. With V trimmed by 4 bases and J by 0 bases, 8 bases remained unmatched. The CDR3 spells CASSLRMGQSTNEKLFF. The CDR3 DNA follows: TGCGCCAGCAGCCTAAGAATGGGACAGTCAACTAATGAAAAACTGTTTTTT.

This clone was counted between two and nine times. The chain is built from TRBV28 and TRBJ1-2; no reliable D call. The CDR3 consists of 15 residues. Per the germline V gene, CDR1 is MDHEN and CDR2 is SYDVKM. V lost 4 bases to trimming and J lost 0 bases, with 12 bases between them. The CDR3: CASSSPSGANYGYTF. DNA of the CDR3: TGTGCCAGCAGTTCACCCAGCGGTGCTAACTATGGCTACACCTTC.

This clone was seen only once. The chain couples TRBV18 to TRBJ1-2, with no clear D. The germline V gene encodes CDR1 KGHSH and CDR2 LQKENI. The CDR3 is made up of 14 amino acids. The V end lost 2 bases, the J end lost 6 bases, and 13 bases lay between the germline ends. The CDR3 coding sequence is TGTGCCAGCTCACCAACACAGCTAACGGATGGCTACACCTTC. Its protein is CASSPTQLTDGYTF.

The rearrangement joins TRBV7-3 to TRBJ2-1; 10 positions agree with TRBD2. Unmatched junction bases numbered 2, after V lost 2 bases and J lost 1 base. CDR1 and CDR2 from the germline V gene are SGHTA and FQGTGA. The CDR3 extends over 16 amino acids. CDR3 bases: TGTGCCAGCAGCTTAGTAGCGGGGGGATCCTACAATGAGCAGTTCTTC. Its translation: CASSLVAGGSYNEQFF.

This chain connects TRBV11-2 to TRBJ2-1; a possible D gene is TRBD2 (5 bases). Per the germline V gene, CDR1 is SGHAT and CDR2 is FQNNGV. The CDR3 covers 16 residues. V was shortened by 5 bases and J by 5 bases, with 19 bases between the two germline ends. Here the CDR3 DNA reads TGTGCCAGCAGCCTTATCCACGGGATCACTAACAATGAGCAGTTCTTC. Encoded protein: CASSLIHGITNNEQFF.

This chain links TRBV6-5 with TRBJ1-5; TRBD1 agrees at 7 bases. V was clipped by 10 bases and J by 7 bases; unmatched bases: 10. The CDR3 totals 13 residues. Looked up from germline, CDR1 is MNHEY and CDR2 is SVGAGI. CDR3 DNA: TGTGCCACCGCGACAGGGCTTGGGCAGCCCCAGCATTTT. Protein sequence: CATATGLGQPQHF.

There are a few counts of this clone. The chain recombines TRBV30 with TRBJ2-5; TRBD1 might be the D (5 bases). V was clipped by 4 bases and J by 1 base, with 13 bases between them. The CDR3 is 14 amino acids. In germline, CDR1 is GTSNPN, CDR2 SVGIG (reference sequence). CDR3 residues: CAWKGAPSQETQYF. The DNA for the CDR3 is TGTGCCTGGAAAGGGGCACCCTCCCAAGAGACCCAGTACTTC. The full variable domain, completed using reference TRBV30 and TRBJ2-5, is SQTIHQWPATLVQPVGSPLSLECTVEGTSNPNLYWYRQAAGRGLQLLFYSVGIGQISSEVPQNLSASRPQDRQFILSSKKLLLSDSGFYLCAWKGAPSQETQYFGPGTRLLVL.

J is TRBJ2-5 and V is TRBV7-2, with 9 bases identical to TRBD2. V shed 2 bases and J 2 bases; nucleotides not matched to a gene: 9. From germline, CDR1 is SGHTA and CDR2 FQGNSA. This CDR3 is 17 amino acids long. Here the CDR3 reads CASSLLGGGARQETQYF. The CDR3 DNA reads TGTGCCAGCAGCTTATTGGGCGGGGGGGCTAGGCAAGAGACCCAGTACTTC.

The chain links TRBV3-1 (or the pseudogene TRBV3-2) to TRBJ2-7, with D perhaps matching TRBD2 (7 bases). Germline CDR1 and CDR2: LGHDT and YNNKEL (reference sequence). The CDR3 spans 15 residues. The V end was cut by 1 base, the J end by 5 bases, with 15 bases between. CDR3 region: CASSQVGGLLDEQYF. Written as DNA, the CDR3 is TGTGCCAGCAGCCAAGTCGGGGGGCTCCTCGACGAGCAGTACTTC.